This T cell receptor beta chain comes out of a study of blood T cell repertoires in COVID-19. Using immunoSEQ multiplex PCR, the repertoire was profiled, and TCRdb retains in-frame clones only, with some absent. The sample has around 200,000 clones, over 75% seen once; the top ten hold about 9%. This CDR3 is built from 15 residues. The germline V gene has CDR1 SGDLS and CDR2 YYNGEE. Trimming took 6 bases from V and 1 from J; bases not matched to a gene: 5. The origin of this receptor is a man aged 35 to 55 who had recovered from COVID-19. Sequenced: PBMCs or T cells enriched from blood (not recorded which). This chain joins TRBV9 and TRBJ2-3; TRBD1 agrees at 10 bases. This CDR3 reads CASTPTGGGTDTQYF. The CDR3 DNA follows: TGTGCCAGCACTCCGACAGGGGGCGGCACAGATACGCAGTATTTT.